The next 16 T cell receptor beta chains were all read from a single sample in a study of T cell responses to AZD1222 COVID-19 vaccine. Repertoires were generated with immunoSEQ multiplex PCR, while TCRdb's copy carries only in-frame clones and drops some. Here the sample spans some 170,000 clones, 75% to 90% being singletons. The sequencing used peripheral blood, collected 28 days after the second dose of the MenACWY control vaccine. Every receptor here comes from an adult who received the MenACWY meningococcal vaccine as a control.

V gene TRBV21-1 combines with J gene TRBJ2-7; the table's D call TRBD2 went unverified against the DNA. TRBV21-1 is labeled a pseudogene. The CDR3 runs to 13 residues. The CDR3 spells CASSSRGVYEQYF. In nucleotides, the CDR3 is TGTGCCAGCAGCAGCCGGGGGGTCTACGAGCAGTACTTC.

The V gene is TRBV9, the J gene TRBJ2-1; tentative D call: TRBD2 (6 bases). V shed 0 bases and J shed 10 bases, with 8 bases lying between them. This CDR3 has 12 residues. Germline assignment: CDR1 SGDLS and CDR2 YYNGEE. CDR3 in DNA: TGTGCCAGCAGCGTAGCTGGGAGGGAGCAGTTCTTC. As protein: CASSVAGREQFF.

The V call is TRBV30, the J call TRBJ2-5; D possibly corresponds to TRBD1 (6 bases). The CDR3 spans 12 residues. Per germline, CDR1 GTSNPN and CDR2 SVGIG (reference sequence). Trimming removed 5 bases from V and 2 bases from J, with 9 bases in between. CDR3 DNA sequence: TGTGCCTGGGGGGGCCTTCAAGAGACCCAGTACTTC. It is translated as CAWGGLQETQYF.

V gene TRBV7-2 combines with J gene TRBJ1-5, with 7 bases matching TRBD1. With V trimmed by 8 bases and J by 4 bases, 8 bases remained unmatched. CDR3 size: 14 residues. CDR1 SGHTA and CDR2 FQGNSA come from the germline V gene. CDR3 in amino acids: CASSFQGGNQPQHF. Written as DNA, the CDR3 is TGTGCCAGCTCCTTCCAGGGGGGGAATCAGCCCCAGCATTTT.

The rearrangement links TRBV4-3 to TRBJ2-7, with D maybe TRBD2 (5 bases). Germline CDR1 reads LGHNA; CDR2 reads YSLEER. Trimming took 0 bases from V and 2 from J, leaving 20 bases between them. The CDR3 has 18 amino acids. The DNA of the CDR3 is TGCGCCAGCAGCCAAGAGAATGGACTCCTAAAACAGACCTACGAGCAGTACTTC. Protein: CASSQENGLLKQTYEQYF.

The genes are TRBV5-6 and TRBJ1-5; maybe TRBD1 (6 bases). The germline CDR1 and CDR2 sequences are SGHDT and YYEEEE. Trimming took 1 base from V and 0 from J, leaving 14 bases between them. CDR3 length: 17 residues. The CDR3 loop reads CASSLSPDSNSNQPQHF. Here the CDR3 DNA reads TGTGCCAGCAGCTTGTCCCCGGACAGTAATAGCAATCAGCCCCAGCATTTT. The variable domain in full, with the rest retrieved from reference TRBV5-6 and TRBJ1-5, is DAGVTQSPTHLIKTRGQQVTLRCSPKSGHDTVSWYQQALGQGPQFIFQYYEEEERQRGNFPDRFSGHQFPNYSSELNVNALLLGDSALYLCASSLSPDSNSNQPQHFGDGTRLSIL.

V is TRBV7-2 and J is TRBJ2-5; no clear D gene. Germline lookup yields CDR1 SGHTA and CDR2 FQGNSA. This CDR3 has 14 amino acids. The V gene lost 4 bases and the J gene lost 4 bases, with 13 bases spanning the gap. The CDR3 reads CASSSPPIGETQYF. The CDR3, as DNA: TGTGCCAGCAGCTCCCCACCCATAGGAGAGACCCAGTACTTC.

This chain uses TRBV20-1 with TRBJ2-5; no clear D. This CDR3 has 11 amino acids. V lost 1 base and J 4 bases, leaving 4 bases between the germline ends. Germline V gene sequence: CDR1 DFQATT, CDR2 SNEGSKA (reference sequence). The CDR3 nucleotides read TGCAGTGCTAGAGTCCCAGAGACCCAGTACTTC. Amino acid sequence: CSARVPETQYF.

The chain links TRBV28 to TRBJ1-1, with D uncertain. The germline V gene encodes CDR1 MDHEN and CDR2 SYDVKM. V dropped 6 bases and J dropped 4 bases, with 12 bases sitting between them. The CDR3 has 13 residues. CDR3 sequence reads: CASSPGSFTEAFF. The DNA for the CDR3 is TGTGCCAGCAGCCCGGGCAGTTTCACTGAAGCTTTCTTT.

The sample holds one count of this clone. V gene TRBV13 combines with J gene TRBJ2-3; D is unresolved. The V and J ends lost 5 bases and 7 bases respectively, with 13 bases between them. The CDR3 is 13 residues long. Germline CDR1 and CDR2: PRHDT and FYEKMQ (reference sequence). For the CDR3, the DNA is TGTGCCAGCAGCCCCCCCCCAGTTAATACGCAGTATTTT. Translated: CASSPPPVNTQYF.

The gene calls are TRBV4-3 and TRBJ1-1, with D possibly being TRBD1 (6 bases). Germline V lookup: CDR1 LGHNA, CDR2 YSLEER. CDR3 length equals 13 residues. Between the trimmed V and J ends, which lost 1 base and 7 bases, there was a span of 10 bases. The CDR3 sequence: CASSQGSGVEAFF. CDR3 nucleotide sequence: TGCGCCAGCAGCCAAGGTTCAGGGGTTGAAGCTTTCTTT.

The rearrangement joins TRBV5-1 to TRBJ2-3, with 10 nucleotides matching TRBD2. With 0 bases clipped from V and 6 bases from J, the junction kept 7 bases outside the gene matches. The CDR3 consists of 16 residues. Germline V gene lookup returns CDR1 SGHRS and CDR2 YFSETQ. The CDR3: CASSLATGTSVDTQYF. The CDR3 bases are TGCGCCAGCAGCTTGGCCACCGGGACTAGCGTTGATACGCAGTATTTT.

The V gene is TRBV25-1, the J gene TRBJ1-1; D is ambiguous. Trimming removed 6 bases from V and 0 bases from J, with 8 bases in between. Per germline, CDR1 MGHDK and CDR2 SYGVNS. The CDR3 extends over 13 amino acids. In nucleotides, the CDR3 is TGTGCCAGCAGCCTCAAGATGAACACTGAAGCTTTCTTT. As protein: CASSLKMNTEAFF.

This rearrangement joins TRBV18 to TRBJ1-1, with 10 bases lining up with TRBD1. Germline V gene data show CDR1 as KGHSH and CDR2 as LQKENI. The CDR3 runs to 15 residues. V was pared by 5 bases and J by 5 bases, with 8 bases of the junction left unmatched. CDR3 nucleotides: TGTGCCAGCTCAAGAACCGGGACAGGGGAAACTGAAGCTTTCTTT. Protein: CASSRTGTGETEAFF.

The chain combines TRBV7-8 with TRBJ2-5; 7 bases agree with TRBD2. The CDR3 runs to 13 residues. The junction had 0 bases not matched to a gene; V was cut back by 1 base and J by 4 bases. CDR1 is SGHVS, CDR2 FQNEAQ, per germline. CDR3 coding DNA: TGTGCCAGCAGCTTAGGGGAGGGAGAGACCCAGTACTTC. It translates to CASSLGEGETQYF.

The rearrangement uses TRBV11-2 and TRBJ1-4; D is unclear. The CDR3 length is 15 residues. Germline V gene lookup returns CDR1 SGHAT and CDR2 FQNNGV. Trimming removed 1 base from V and 2 bases from J, with 8 bases in between. CDR3 nucleotide sequence: TGTGCCAGCAGCTTAGTGGCAGACACTAATGAAAAACTGTTTTTT. This gives the protein CASSLVADTNEKLFF.